This T cell receptor (beta chain) emerged from a study of control samples from healthy donors and cancer patients. Assay used: immunoSEQ multiplex PCR; TCRdb lists only in-frame clones, some missing. The profile covers approximately 83,000 clones, with about 92% appearing a single time and approximately 1.5% taken by the ten largest. CDR1 is SGHNT, CDR2 YYREEE, per germline (reference sequence). The CDR3 runs 15 residues. V was cut by 0 bases and J by 2 bases, with 9 bases left in between. The V and J genes are TRBV5-4 and TRBJ2-1, with D hard to call. The clonotype comes from a woman in her thirties in good health. Sequencing input: blood. CDR3 nucleotide sequence: TGTGCCAGCAGCTTGGGGCAGAATACCTACAATGAGCAGTTCTTC. It codes for CASSLGQNTYNEQFF. The complete variable domain, with remaining parts taken from reference TRBV5-4 and TRBJ2-1, reads ETGVTQSPTHLIKTRGQQVTLRCSSQSGHNTVSWYQQALGQGPQFIFQYYREEENGRGNFPPRFSGLQFPNYSSELNVNALELDDSALYLCASSLGQNTYNEQFFGPGTRLTVL.